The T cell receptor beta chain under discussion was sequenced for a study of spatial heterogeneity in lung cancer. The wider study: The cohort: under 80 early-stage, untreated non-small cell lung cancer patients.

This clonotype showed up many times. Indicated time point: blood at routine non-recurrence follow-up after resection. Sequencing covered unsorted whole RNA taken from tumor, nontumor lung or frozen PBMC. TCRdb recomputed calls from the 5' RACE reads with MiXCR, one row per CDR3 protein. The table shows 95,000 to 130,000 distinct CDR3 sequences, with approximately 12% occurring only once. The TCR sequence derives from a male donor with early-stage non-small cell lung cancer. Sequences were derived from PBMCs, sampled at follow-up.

The CDR3 here is CSVEPDRDSYEQYF. CDR3 sequence (DNA): TGCAGCGTTGAACCTGACAGGGACTCCTACGAGCAGTACTTC. This chain joins TRBV29-1 and TRBJ2-7; TRBD1 agrees at 7 bases. The CDR3 is made up of 14 amino acids. With 2 bases clipped from V and 0 bases from J, the junction kept 4 bases outside the gene matches. The germline V gene encodes CDR1 SQVTM and CDR2 ANQGSEA.